A single sample is the source of the 13 T cell receptor beta chains below, sequenced in a study of blood T cell repertoires in COVID-19. Sequencing used immunoSEQ multiplex PCR; TCRdb keeps in-frame clones, though not all of them. This sample has approximately 15,000 clones, with roughly 90% found just once. The sample taken for sequencing was peripheral blood. These receptors came from a man aged 45 to 65 with active COVID-19.

This clone was detected once. This chain joins TRBV11-2 and TRBJ2-7, with 8 bases matching TRBD2. The germline V gene has CDR1 SGHAT and CDR2 FQNNGV. Trimming at V came to 4 bases and at J to 6 bases, leaving 11 bases not matched to a gene. This CDR3 is 15 amino acids long. The CDR3 DNA reads as TGTGCCAGCAGCTCCTCCGGGGGGGGGCGGTCCGAGCAGTACTTC. Its translation is CASSSSGGGRSEQYF.

In its sample, this clone was seen once. The chain joins TRBV5-1 to TRBJ2-1; D gene ambiguous. The germline V gene encodes CDR1 SGHRS and CDR2 YFSETQ. Trimming removed 0 bases at V and 2 bases at J, with 6 bases between. The CDR3 sequence is 14 residues long. The CDR3 here is CASSLESAYNEQFF. The CDR3 nucleotides are TGCGCCAGCAGCTTGGAGTCAGCCTACAATGAGCAGTTCTTC.

The rearrangement links TRBV5-1 to TRBJ2-3; TRBD2 agrees at 10 bases. Germline V gene lookup returns CDR1 SGHRS and CDR2 YFSETQ. The CDR3 runs to 15 residues. V lost 1 base to trimming and J lost 5 bases; unmatched junction nucleotides: 4. CDR3 amino acids: CASSLTSGILDTQYF. The CDR3 DNA reads TGCGCCAGCAGCTTGACTAGCGGGATTTTAGATACGCAGTATTTT. Full variable domain (missing parts from reference TRBV5-1 and TRBJ2-3): KAGVTQTPRYLIKTRGQQVTLSCSPISGHRSVSWYQQTPGQGLQFLFEYFSETQRNKGNFPGRFSGRQFSNSRSEMNVSTLELGDSALYLCASSLTSGILDTQYFGPGTRLTVL.

The chain employs TRBV11-1 and TRBJ2-5; D call uncertain. This CDR3 is 13 amino acids long. Germline loops: CDR1 SGHAT, CDR2 FQDESV (reference sequence). V lost 4 bases, J lost 4 bases, and 10 bases lay in between. The DNA for the CDR3 is TGTGCCAGCAGCTCTAGGCAGAGAGAGACCCAGTACTTC. It translates to CASSSRQRETQYF.

This clone was detected a few times. The CDR3: CASSAEVNQPQHF. In DNA form, the CDR3 reads TGTGCCAGCAGCGCAGAAGTAAATCAGCCCCAGCATTTT. This chain connects TRBV7-2 to TRBJ1-5; D is uncertain. The CDR3 loop spans 13 amino acids. The ends were cut back, 5 bases at V and 4 bases at J, with 9 bases in the middle. The germline V gene has CDR1 SGHTA and CDR2 FQGNSA.

The V and J genes are TRBV24-1 and TRBJ2-2; 7 nucleotides align to TRBD1. The germline CDR1 and CDR2 sequences are KGHDR and SFDVKD. V lost 2 bases and J lost 2; bases outside the gene matches: 7. The CDR3 spans 17 residues. The CDR3 spells CATSDSQGRGNTGELFF. The DNA for the CDR3 is TGTGCCACCAGTGATTCACAGGGGCGAGGAAACACCGGGGAGCTGTTTTTT.

The chain employs TRBV19 and TRBJ1-5, with D possibly TRBD1 on 6 matching bases. CDR3 size: 17 residues. Germline V lookup: CDR1 LNHDA, CDR2 SQIVND (reference sequence). V lost 6 bases and J 3 bases, leaving 21 bases between the germline ends. CDR3 nucleotides: TGTGCCAGTAGCTTGGACAGCCACTCTTGGACCAATCAGCCCCAGCATTTT. It is translated as CASSLDSHSWTNQPQHF.

The CDR3 is CASSTQTGNTEAFF. The CDR3 coding sequence is TGTGCCAGTAGTACCCAGACAGGGAACACTGAAGCTTTCTTT. The rearrangement uses TRBV19 and TRBJ1-1; D might be TRBD1 (6 bases). Trimming took 4 bases from V and 1 from J, leaving 10 bases between them. The CDR3 is 14 residues long. In germline, CDR1 is LNHDA, CDR2 SQIVND (reference sequence).

The rearrangement uses TRBV5-5 and TRBJ2-7, with 9 bases fitting TRBD2. Trimming cost V 1 base and J 2 bases; bases outside gene matches: 7. Germline V gives CDR1 SGHKS, CDR2 YYEKEE (reference sequence). The CDR3 consists of 16 residues. The CDR3 region has the DNA TGTGCCAGCAGCTTGAGTGCTAGCGGGATGACCTACGAGCAGTACTTC. This gives the protein CASSLSASGMTYEQYF. Full variable domain (rest looked up from reference TRBV5-5 and TRBJ2-7): DAGVTQSPTHLIKTRGQQVTLRCSPISGHKSVSWYQQVLGQGPQFIFQYYEKEERGRGNFPDRFSARQFPNYSSELNVNALLLGDSALYLCASSLSASGMTYEQYFGPGTRLTVT.

This chain connects TRBV19 to TRBJ2-7, with 8 bases aligning to TRBD1. Germline V gene data show CDR1 as LNHDA and CDR2 as SQIVND (reference sequence). V shed 10 bases, J shed 6 bases, and the junction held 11 bases outside the gene matches. This CDR3 region has 13 residues. The CDR3 here is CATSTGDLGEQYF. As DNA, the CDR3 is TGTGCCACCTCGACAGGGGATCTTGGCGAGCAGTACTTC.

The V gene is TRBV4-2, the J gene TRBJ2-1, with 7 positions matching TRBD2. Germline CDR1 reads LGHNA; CDR2 reads YNFKEQ. The V and J ends lost 6 bases and 5 bases, in that order; junction bases with no gene match: 13. The CDR3 is 16 residues long. As DNA, the CDR3 is TGTGCCAGCAGACGATCTTTGGGCGGGAGCCACAATGAGCAGTTCTTC. Its protein product is CASRRSLGGSHNEQFF.

The chain has TRBV2 and TRBJ1-6; possible D gene TRBD1, 6 bases. V lost 7 bases, J lost 5 bases, and 6 bases lay in between. The CDR3 runs to 12 residues. Per germline, CDR1 SNHLY and CDR2 FYNNEI. CDR3 coding DNA: TGTGCCAGCAACAGGGATAATTCACCCCTCCACTTT. Amino acids: CASNRDNSPLHF.

This chain uses TRBV6-5 with TRBJ1-3, with D maybe TRBD1 (6 bases). V was trimmed by 8 bases and J by 8 bases, leaving 19 bases between them. CDR3 length: 14 amino acids. Germline V gene lookup returns CDR1 MNHEY and CDR2 SVGAGI. The CDR3: CASLQGGLEDTIYF. CDR3 nucleotide sequence: TGTGCCAGCTTACAGGGTGGGCTCGAGGACACCATATATTTT.